The following is a TCR beta chain sequence with its context. The antigen is unknown. The data were obtained in a study of cytomegalovirus exposure and HLA in healthy donors. Germline CDR1 and CDR2: MDHEN and SYDVKM. The CDR3 length is 16 residues. V dropped 4 bases and J dropped 0 bases, with 10 bases sitting between them. Study-level points and caveats: Later analysis identified a missense DCLRE1C variant that was linked to TCR beta V- and J-gene trimming.

The PCR had 60 Vbeta and 13 Jbeta primers. Measured with immunoSEQ multiplex PCR; TCRdb has only the in-frame clones, and not every one. This table has around 140,000 clones, less than 85% appearing once. The receptor was isolated from a man in his forties in good health and CMV-seronegative. This chain links TRBV28 with TRBJ1-6, with D possibly being TRBD1 (5 bases). Material: PBMCs. The CDR3 DNA is TGTGCCAGCAGTTGGGGACTGAGCTCCTATAATTCACCCCTCCACTTT. Translated: CASSWGLSSYNSPLHF.